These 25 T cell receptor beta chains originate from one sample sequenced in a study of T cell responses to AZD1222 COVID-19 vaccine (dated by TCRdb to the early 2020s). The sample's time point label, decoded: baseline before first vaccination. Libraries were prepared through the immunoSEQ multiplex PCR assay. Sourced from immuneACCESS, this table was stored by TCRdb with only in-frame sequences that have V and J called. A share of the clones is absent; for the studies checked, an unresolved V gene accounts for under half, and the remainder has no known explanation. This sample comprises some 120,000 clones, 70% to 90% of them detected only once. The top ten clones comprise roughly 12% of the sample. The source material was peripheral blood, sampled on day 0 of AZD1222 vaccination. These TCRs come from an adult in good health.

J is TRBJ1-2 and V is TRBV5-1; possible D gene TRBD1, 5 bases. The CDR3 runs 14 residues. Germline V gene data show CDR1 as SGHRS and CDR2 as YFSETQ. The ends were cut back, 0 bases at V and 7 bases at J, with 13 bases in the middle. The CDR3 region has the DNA TGCGCCAGCAGCTTGGACGGGGGGTACGGTGGCTACACCTTC. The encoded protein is CASSLDGGYGGYTF.

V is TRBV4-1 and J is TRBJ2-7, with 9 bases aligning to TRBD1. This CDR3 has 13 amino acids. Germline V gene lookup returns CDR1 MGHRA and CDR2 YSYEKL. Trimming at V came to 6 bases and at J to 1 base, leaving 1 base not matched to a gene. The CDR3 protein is CASRGTGSYEQYF. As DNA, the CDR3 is TGCGCCAGCAGAGGGACAGGGTCCTACGAGCAGTACTTC.

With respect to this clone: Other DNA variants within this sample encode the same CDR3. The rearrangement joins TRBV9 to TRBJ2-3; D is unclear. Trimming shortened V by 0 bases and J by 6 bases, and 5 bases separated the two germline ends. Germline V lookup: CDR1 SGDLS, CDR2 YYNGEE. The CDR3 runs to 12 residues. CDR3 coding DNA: TGTGCCAGCAGCGTAGTGGGGGATACGCAGTATTTT. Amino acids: CASSVVGDTQYF.

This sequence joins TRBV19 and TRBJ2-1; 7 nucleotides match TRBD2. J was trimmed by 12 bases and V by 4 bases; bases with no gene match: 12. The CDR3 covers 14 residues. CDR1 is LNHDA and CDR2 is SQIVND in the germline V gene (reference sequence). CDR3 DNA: TGTGCCAGTAGTAACGACCACCCGGGGGGAGTGCAGTTCTTC. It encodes CASSNDHPGGVQFF.

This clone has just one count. The CDR3 DNA sequence: TGTGCCAGCAGCTCACCGGGACAGGGGAGGTACGAGCAGTACTTC. It encodes CASSSPGQGRYEQYF. J is TRBJ2-7 and V is TRBV7-9; 10 nucleotides line up with TRBD1. Trimming at V came to 4 bases and at J to 4 bases, leaving 7 bases not matched to a gene. The V gene's germline CDR1 is SEHNR and CDR2 FQNEAQ (reference sequence). This CDR3 contains 15 residues.

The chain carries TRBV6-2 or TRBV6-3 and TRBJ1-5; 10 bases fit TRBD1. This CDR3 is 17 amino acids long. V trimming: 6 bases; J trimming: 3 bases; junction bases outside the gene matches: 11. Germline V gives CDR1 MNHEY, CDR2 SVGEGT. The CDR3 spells CASSLGRGQGYNQPQHF. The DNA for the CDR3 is TGTGCCAGCAGCCTAGGGCGGGGACAGGGGTACAATCAGCCCCAGCATTTT.

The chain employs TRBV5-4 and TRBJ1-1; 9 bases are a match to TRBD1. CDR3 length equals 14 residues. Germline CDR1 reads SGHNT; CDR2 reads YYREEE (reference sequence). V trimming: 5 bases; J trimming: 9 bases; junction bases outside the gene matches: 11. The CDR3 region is CASRRDRETRQAFF. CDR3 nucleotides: TGTGCCAGCAGAAGGGACAGGGAGACTCGGCAAGCTTTCTTT.

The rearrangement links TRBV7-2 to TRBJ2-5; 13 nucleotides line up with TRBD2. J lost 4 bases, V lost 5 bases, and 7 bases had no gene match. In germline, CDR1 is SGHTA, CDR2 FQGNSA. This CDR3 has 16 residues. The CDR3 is CASSTGLAGAGETQYF. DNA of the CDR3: TGTGCCAGCAGCACCGGACTAGCGGGGGCGGGAGAGACCCAGTACTTC. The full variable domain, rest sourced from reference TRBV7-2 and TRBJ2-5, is GAGVSQSPSNKVTEKGKDVELRCDPISGHTALYWYRQSLGQGLEFLIYFQGNSAPDKSGLPSDRFSAERTGGSVSTLTIQRTQQEDSAVYLCASSTGLAGAGETQYFGPGTRLLVL.

CDR3: CASSYWGEGTEAFF. CDR3 DNA: TGTGCCAGCAGTTACTGGGGCGAGGGCACTGAAGCTTTCTTT. The chain uses TRBV6-6 and TRBJ1-1; a weak D match, TRBD1 (5 bases). Germline V CDR1 and CDR2: MNHNY, SVGAGI (reference sequence). The length of the CDR3 is 14 residues. V lost 1 base and J lost 4, with 10 bases in between.

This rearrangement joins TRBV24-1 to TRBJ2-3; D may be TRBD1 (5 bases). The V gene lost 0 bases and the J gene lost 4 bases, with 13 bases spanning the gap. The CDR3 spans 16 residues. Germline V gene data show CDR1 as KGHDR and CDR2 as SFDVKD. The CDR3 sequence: CATSDLRSWGPDTQYF. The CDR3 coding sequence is TGTGCCACCAGTGATTTGCGGTCCTGGGGCCCAGATACGCAGTATTTT.

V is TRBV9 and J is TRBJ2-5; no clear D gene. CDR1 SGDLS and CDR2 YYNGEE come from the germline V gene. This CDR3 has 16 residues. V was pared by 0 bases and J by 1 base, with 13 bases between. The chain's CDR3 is CASSVAGLWGQETQYF. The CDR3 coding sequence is TGTGCCAGCAGCGTAGCCGGCCTGTGGGGCCAAGAGACCCAGTACTTC.

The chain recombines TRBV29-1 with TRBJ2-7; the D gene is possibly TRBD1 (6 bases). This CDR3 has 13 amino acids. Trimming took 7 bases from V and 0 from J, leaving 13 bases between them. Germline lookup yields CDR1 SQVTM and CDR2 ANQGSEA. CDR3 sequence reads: CSATGHSSYEQYF. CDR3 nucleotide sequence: TGCAGCGCCACGGGACATAGCTCCTACGAGCAGTACTTC.

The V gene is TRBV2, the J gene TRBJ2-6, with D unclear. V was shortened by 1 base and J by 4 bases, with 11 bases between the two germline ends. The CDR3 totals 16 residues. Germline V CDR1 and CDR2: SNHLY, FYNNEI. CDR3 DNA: TGTGCCAGCAGTGAAGTTGCAGGTTTAGGGGCCAACGTCCTGACTTTC. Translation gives CASSEVAGLGANVLTF.

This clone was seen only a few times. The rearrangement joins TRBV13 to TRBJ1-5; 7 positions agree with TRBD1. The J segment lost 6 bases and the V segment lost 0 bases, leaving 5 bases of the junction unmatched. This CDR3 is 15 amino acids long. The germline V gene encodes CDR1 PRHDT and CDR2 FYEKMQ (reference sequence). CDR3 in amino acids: CASSLGGTAGQPQHF. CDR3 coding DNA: TGTGCCAGCAGCTTAGGAGGGACAGCAGGTCAGCCCCAGCATTTT.

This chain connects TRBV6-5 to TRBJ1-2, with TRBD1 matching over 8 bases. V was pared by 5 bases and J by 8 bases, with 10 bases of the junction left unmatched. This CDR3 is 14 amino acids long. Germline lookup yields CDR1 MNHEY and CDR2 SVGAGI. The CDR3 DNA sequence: TGTGCCAGCAGTCACGGACAGGGTTCTTCCGGCTACACCTTC. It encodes CASSHGQGSSGYTF.

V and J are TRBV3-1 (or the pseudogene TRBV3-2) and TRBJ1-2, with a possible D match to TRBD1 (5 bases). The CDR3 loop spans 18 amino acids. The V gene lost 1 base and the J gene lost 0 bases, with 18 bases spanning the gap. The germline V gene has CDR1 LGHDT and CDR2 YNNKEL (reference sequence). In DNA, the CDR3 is TGTGCCAGCAGCCAAGTAGACAGAAGACCTCTTACTAACTATGGCTACACCTTC. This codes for CASSQVDRRPLTNYGYTF.

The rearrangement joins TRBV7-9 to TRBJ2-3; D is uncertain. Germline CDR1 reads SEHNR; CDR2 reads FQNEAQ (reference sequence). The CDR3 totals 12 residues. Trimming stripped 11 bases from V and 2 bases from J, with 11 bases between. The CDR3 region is CASDVSTDTQYF. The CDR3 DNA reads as TGTGCCTCCGATGTGTCCACAGATACGCAGTATTTT.

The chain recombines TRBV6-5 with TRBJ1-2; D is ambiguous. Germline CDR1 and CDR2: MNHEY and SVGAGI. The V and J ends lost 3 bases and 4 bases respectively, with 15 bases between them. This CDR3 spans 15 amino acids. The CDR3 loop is CASSYSGHESYGYTF. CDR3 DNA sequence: TGTGCCAGCAGTTATTCGGGCCACGAGTCCTATGGCTACACCTTC.

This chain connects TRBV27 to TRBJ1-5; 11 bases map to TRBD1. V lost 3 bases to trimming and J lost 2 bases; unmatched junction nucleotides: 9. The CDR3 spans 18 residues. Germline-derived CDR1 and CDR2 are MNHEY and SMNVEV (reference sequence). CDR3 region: CASSFPGTGGIRNQPQHF. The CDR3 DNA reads TGTGCCAGCAGTTTCCCCGGGACAGGGGGGATTCGCAATCAGCCCCAGCATTTT.

CDR3 DNA sequence: TGTGCCAGCAGCTTGAAGTGGGACAGGGATTCCTACGAGCAGTACTTC. Encoded protein: CASSLKWDRDSYEQYF. V and J are TRBV5-6 and TRBJ2-7; 9 bases fit TRBD1. The CDR3 consists of 16 residues. V lost 1 base and J lost 1; bases outside the gene matches: 6. Germline lookup yields CDR1 SGHDT and CDR2 YYEEEE.

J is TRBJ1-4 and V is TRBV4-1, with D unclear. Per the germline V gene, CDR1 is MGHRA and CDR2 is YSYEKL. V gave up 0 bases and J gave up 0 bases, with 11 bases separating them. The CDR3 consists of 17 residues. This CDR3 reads CASSQEQFPATNEKLFF. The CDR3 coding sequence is TGCGCCAGCAGCCAAGAACAGTTTCCAGCAACTAATGAAAAACTGTTTTTT.

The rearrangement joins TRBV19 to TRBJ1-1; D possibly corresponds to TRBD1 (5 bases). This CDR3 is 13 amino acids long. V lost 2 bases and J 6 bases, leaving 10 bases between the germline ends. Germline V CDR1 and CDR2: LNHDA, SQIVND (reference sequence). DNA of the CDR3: TGTGCCAGTAGTATACGCAGGGAAGCTGAAGCTTTCTTT. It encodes CASSIRREAEAFF. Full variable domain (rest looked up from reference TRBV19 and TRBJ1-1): DGGITQSPKYLFRKEGQNVTLSCEQNLNHDAMYWYRQDPGQGLRLIYYSQIVNDFQKGDIAEGYSVSREKKESFPLTVTSAQKNPTAFYLCASSIRREAEAFFGQGTRLTVV.

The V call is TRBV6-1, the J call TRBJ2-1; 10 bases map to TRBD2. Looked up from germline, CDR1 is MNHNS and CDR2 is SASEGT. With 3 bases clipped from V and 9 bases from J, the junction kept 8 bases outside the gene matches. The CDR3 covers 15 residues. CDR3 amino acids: CASSEKREGLGEQFF. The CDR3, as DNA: TGTGCCAGCAGTGAGAAGCGGGAGGGCCTGGGTGAGCAGTTCTTC.

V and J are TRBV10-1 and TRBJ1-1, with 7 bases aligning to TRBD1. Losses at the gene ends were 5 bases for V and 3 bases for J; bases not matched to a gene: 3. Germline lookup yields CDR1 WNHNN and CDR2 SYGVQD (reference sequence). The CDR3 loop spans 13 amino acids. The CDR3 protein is CASSSDRHTEAFF. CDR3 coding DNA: TGCGCCAGCAGTTCGGACAGGCACACTGAAGCTTTCTTT.

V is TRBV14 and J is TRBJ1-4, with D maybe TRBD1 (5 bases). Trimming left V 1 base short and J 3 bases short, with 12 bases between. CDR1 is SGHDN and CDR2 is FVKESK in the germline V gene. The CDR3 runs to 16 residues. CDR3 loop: CASSQGAQGANEKLFF. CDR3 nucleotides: TGTGCCAGCAGCCAAGGGGCGCAGGGCGCTAATGAAAAACTGTTTTTT.